Below are 23 T cell receptor beta chains sequenced from a single sample in a study of monozygotic twins with inflammatory bowel disease. Each CDR3 protein gets one entry in TCRdb, which reprocessed the 5' RACE reads and gives no DNA. The table counts approximately 400,000 distinct CDR3 sequences; approximately 2.3% lies in the top ten. The sequencing sample was made of blood. The receptors come from a human donor with ulcerative colitis or Crohn's disease, or a healthy co-twin of an affected twin (not recorded which).

The chain joins TRBV18 to TRBJ1-5; TCRdb's D call, TRBD1, is unchecked because there is no DNA. This CDR3 has 14 residues. Germline V gene sequence: CDR1 KGHSH, CDR2 LQKENI. CDR3 sequence: CASSRDGSNQPQHF.

The chain joins TRBV7-9 to TRBJ1-5; absent DNA, TCRdb's TRBD1 call cannot be checked. The length of the CDR3 is 16 residues. Germline loops: CDR1 SEHNR, CDR2 FQNEAQ (reference sequence). This chain's CDR3 is CASSPGAGTGYQPQHF.

This sequence joins TRBV7-2 and TRBJ2-2; the TCRdb call, TRBD1, lacks DNA for checking. The CDR3 length is 15 residues. The germline gives CDR1 SGHTA, CDR2 FQGNSA. CDR3 sequence reads: CASSRDRGWTGELFF.

The rearrangement links TRBV12-3 or TRBV12-4 to TRBJ1-1. The CDR3 spans 14 residues. CDR3 in amino acids: CATDPRRGETEAFF.

V gene TRBV10-1 combines with J gene TRBJ2-3; TCRdb's assignment of TRBD2 cannot be checked, as there is no DNA. CDR1 WNHNN and CDR2 SYGVQD come from the germline V gene (reference sequence). The CDR3 is made up of 18 amino acids. CDR3 in amino acids: CASSELGGRARVTDTQYF.

V gene TRBV10-3 combines with J gene TRBJ1-5. Germline CDR1 reads ENHRY; CDR2 reads SYGVKD. The CDR3 extends over 11 amino acids. The CDR3 region is CAIGENQPQHF.

This chain connects TRBV7-2 to TRBJ2-3; without DNA, the TCRdb call of TRBD1 cannot be checked. Germline V gives CDR1 SGHTA, CDR2 FQGNSA. The CDR3 covers 17 residues. CDR3: CASSSGGASGGTDTQYF.

This rearrangement joins TRBV29-1 to TRBJ1-5; TCRdb names TRBD1, which stays unverified in the absence of DNA. The CDR3 is 14 residues long. From germline, CDR1 is SQVTM and CDR2 ANQGSEA. The CDR3 spells CSAGLGAGDQPQHF.

V and J are TRBV7-9 and TRBJ1-6. The germline gives CDR1 SEHNR, CDR2 FQNEAQ (reference sequence). There are 14 residues in the CDR3. Here the CDR3 reads CASSPNKTPSPLHF.

V is TRBV6-5 and J is TRBJ1-6; absent DNA, TCRdb's TRBD1 call cannot be checked. This CDR3 is built from 16 residues. Germline V gene sequence: CDR1 MNHEY, CDR2 SVGAGI. The CDR3 spells CASSSHPGASGSPLHF.

The rearrangement links TRBV29-1 to TRBJ1-4; TCRdb names TRBD1, which stays unverified in the absence of DNA. CDR3 length: 15 residues. Germline values: CDR1 SQVTM, CDR2 ANQGSEA. Here the CDR3 reads CSVEGIRGSSEKLFF. The whole variable domain, remainder taken from reference TRBV29-1 and TRBJ1-4, is SAVISQKPSRDICQRGTSLTIQCQVDSQVTMMFWYRQQPGQSLTLIATANQGSEATYESGFVIDKFPISRPNLTFSTLTVSNMSPEDSSIYLCSVEGIRGSSEKLFFGSGTQLSVL.

The rearrangement links TRBV6-2 or TRBV6-3 to TRBJ2-1; TCRdb gives TRBD2 as the D gene, but with no DNA this cannot be confirmed. Germline assignment: CDR1 MNHEY and CDR2 SVGEGT. The CDR3 has 14 amino acids. The chain's CDR3 is CASSTSTGGDEQFF.

The rearrangement joins TRBV5-6 to TRBJ1-2; TCRdb indicates TRBD1, and absent DNA this call remains unverified. The length of the CDR3 is 13 residues. Germline V lookup: CDR1 SGHDT, CDR2 YYEEEE. CDR3 amino acids: CASRSGGRGGYTF.

The CDR3: CASSRQPYEQYF. The chain recombines TRBV28 with TRBJ2-7. This CDR3 has 12 residues. Germline V gives CDR1 MDHEN, CDR2 SYDVKM.

The J gene is TRBJ2-7, the V gene TRBV3-1; TCRdb lists TRBD2, though no DNA is available to test this call. In germline, CDR1 is LGHDT, CDR2 YNNKEL (reference sequence). CDR3 length: 14 amino acids. The CDR3 sequence: CASSHGGFSYEQYF.

This CDR3 reads CASSQAFRVRGKGTDTQYF. The chain combines TRBV4-1 with TRBJ2-3; the D call from TCRdb, TRBD1, cannot be confirmed without DNA. From germline, CDR1 is MGHRA and CDR2 YSYEKL. The CDR3 is made up of 19 amino acids.

V gene TRBV11-2 combines with J gene TRBJ2-1. This CDR3 comprises 15 residues. Germline V gives CDR1 SGHAT, CDR2 FQNNGV. CDR3 residues: CASSLVKGWVNEQFF.

CDR3 region: CASRRGGSGIGETQYF. The chain carries TRBV27 and TRBJ2-5; TCRdb returns TRBD2, unconfirmable since there is no DNA. Germline CDR1 is MNHEY and CDR2 is SMNVEV (reference sequence). This CDR3 spans 16 amino acids.

The chain couples TRBV12-2 to TRBJ2-3; TCRdb's D call of TRBD2 is untestable without DNA. TRBV12-2 is given as a pseudogene. There are 17 residues in the CDR3. The CDR3 region is CASRTRTSGKRTDTQYF.

The genes are TRBV20-1 and TRBJ1-4; TCRdb gives TRBD1 as the D gene, but with no DNA this cannot be confirmed. Germline loops: CDR1 DFQATT, CDR2 SNEGSKA (reference sequence). This CDR3 spans 14 amino acids. CDR3 residues: CSASLYRTEEKLFF.

The J gene is TRBJ2-1, the V gene TRBV7-3; checking the TCRdb D call of TRBD2 is not possible without DNA. Germline-derived CDR1 and CDR2 are SGHTA and FQGTGA. The CDR3 runs 15 residues. The CDR3 region is CASSRRTSGSDEQFF.

The chain uses TRBV7-9 and TRBJ1-5. CDR3 length equals 15 residues. CDR1 is SEHNR and CDR2 is FQNEAQ in the germline V gene (reference sequence). CDR3 loop: CASSLGGGLDQPQHF.

This rearrangement joins TRBV6-5 to TRBJ2-4; absent DNA, TCRdb's TRBD2 call cannot be checked. This CDR3 comprises 16 residues. Germline values: CDR1 MNHEY, CDR2 SVGAGI. The CDR3 is CTSSSGGLLAKNIQYF.